The entry that follows covers one TCR beta chain sequence. Its matching antigen is unknown. The CDR3 runs 15 residues. CDR1 and CDR2 from the germline V gene are LGHDT and YNNKEL (reference sequence). A second about 7 to 11 cycle PCR used barcoded and J-beta primers. TCRdb re-called the 5' RACE reads with MiXCR, one entry per CDR3 protein. Here the sample spans about 930,000 distinct CDR3 sequences, about 29% being singletons. The data stem from a study of blood T cells in healthy people across ages. Overall study findings and caveats: Researchers judged that diversity estimates from one million T cells fell short of true values.

Whenever a sample was processed, at least 7 million PBMCs were isolated. These data also formed part of another study, on T cells of mothers and their children.

The genes are TRBV3-1 and TRBJ2-5; 10 positions match TRBD2. TRBJ2-7 explains the end of the DNA better; the J call may be wrong. The sequenced material came from blood. The TCR was taken from a woman in her thirties or forties in good health. Here the CDR3 reads CASSQVLLAGVEQYF. The CDR3, as DNA: TGTGCCAGCAGCCAAGTCCTGCTAGCGGGGGTCGAGCAGTACTTC.